These 17 T cell receptor delta chains share one sample of origin, sequenced in a study of γδ T cells in repeated Plasmodium falciparum infection (dated by TCRdb to the early 2020s). For bulk TCR repertoire analysis, Vgamma9/Vdelta2+ and Vdelta2-negative gammadelta T cell populations were flow-sorted out of peripheral blood mononuclear cells. The library was made by multiplex PCR. Instrument used: Illumina MiSeq. TCRdb processed the public reads again with the CATT caller, after which rows with matching DNA were combined. This sample has some 100,000 delta-chain clones in its table, and 1.4% to 1.5% of those were observed once. The ten biggest clones cover roughly 8.1% of the sample. The sample consisted of gamma-delta T cells from blood. Receptors originate from a pool of human donors (malaria-infected and uninfected, not separated).

Comments on this clone: TCRdb has a much larger clone's protein, which differs at residue 10 from the translation of this DNA, likely because of a read error; what is shown is the protein translated from the DNA. The chain combines TRDV2 with TRDJ1, with TRDD3 matching 11 bases. TCRdb leaves out the J gene; it was filled in here by matching the DNA to germline. V dropped 0 bases and J dropped 0; count of bases not matched to a gene: 17. The CDR3 loop spans 21 amino acids. CDR1 is GEAIGNYY and CDR2 is EKD in the germline V gene. CDR3 sequence: CACDTPLRNIGGYGNTDKLIF. Written as DNA, the CDR3 is TGTGCCTGTGACACCCCCCTACGAAATATTGGGGGATACGGGAACACCGATAAACTCATCTTT.

This clone was found a few times. The TCRdb record carries a much larger clone's protein, which differs from this DNA's translation at residue 21; a read error is the likely cause, and the protein listed here is the DNA translation. Here the V gene is TRDV1, but the J gene went uncalled; the table gives TRDD3 as D, unverified against the DNA. CDR3 length: 23 amino acids. CDR1 is TSWWSYY and CDR2 is QGS in the germline V gene. The CDR3 nucleotides are TGTGCTCTTGGGGATCCCCCGGAAGGTTGGGGGATTGTGTCTATCCCTTTGACAGCACAACCCTTCTTT. Its protein product is CALGDPPEGWGIVSIPLTAQPFF.

The sample holds many counts of this clone. The TCRdb record carries a much larger clone's protein, which differs from this DNA's translation at residue 10; a read error is the likely cause, and the protein listed here is the DNA translation. J is TRDJ1 and V is TRDV2, with 8 bases matching TRDD3. As TCRdb names no J gene, one was assigned here on the basis of a DNA match to germline. The CDR3 is 19 residues long. J lost 2 bases, V lost 4 bases, and 20 bases had no gene match. CDR1 GEAIGNYY and CDR2 EKD come from the germline V gene. For the CDR3, the DNA is TGTGCCTGTGAGCCCTTTATACTGGGGGGTACGCCTGGGACCGATAAACTCATCTTT. Its translation: CACEPFILGGTPGTDKLIF.

For this clone: The protein recorded in TCRdb matches a much larger clone and deviates from this DNA's translation at residue 4, suggesting a read error; the protein here is obtained by translating the DNA. V is TRDV2 and J is TRDJ2; 13 bases are shared with TRDD3. This CDR3 is 20 amino acids long. CDR1 is GEAIGNYY and CDR2 is EKD in the germline V gene. With V trimmed by 5 bases and J by 5 bases, 19 bases remained unmatched. The CDR3 sequence is CACAPVYPSTGGYGTAQLFF. The CDR3 DNA is TGTGCCTGTGCCCCTGTATATCCCAGTACTGGGGGATACGGCACAGCACAACTCTTCTTT.

For this clone: This likely traces to a read error, being one base from a far larger clone. Other DNA sequences in the same sample also yield this CDR3. This chain joins TRDV1 and TRDJ1, with D perhaps TRDD2 or TRDD3 (5 bases each). TCRdb does not report a J gene; here it was assigned by matching the DNA to germline references. V was cut by 4 bases and J by 3 bases, with 42 bases left in between. The CDR3 sequence is 24 residues long. Germline loops: CDR1 TSWWSYY, CDR2 QGS. CDR3 amino acids: CALGGRAQGYNLVLGLPFADKLIF. The CDR3, as DNA: TGTGCTCTTGGGGGCCGAGCCCAGGGCTACAACCTCGTGCTGGGTCTCCCCTTCGCCGATAAACTCATCTTT.

The sample holds a few counts of this clone. A read error is the likely source, as a far larger clone sits one nucleotide away. This same CDR3 is encoded by further DNA sequences in the sample. V usage is TRDV1 and J usage is TRDJ1; 12 bases agree with TRDD3. TCRdb leaves out the J gene; it was filled in here by matching the DNA to germline. After removal of 11 bases from V and 0 bases from J, the junction contained 25 bases not matched to a gene. CDR1 TSWWSYY and CDR2 QGS come from the germline V gene. The CDR3 totals 21 residues. CDR3 region: CALSPSYRPLGDTPYTDKLIF. For the CDR3, the DNA is TGTGCTTTGTCGCCTTCCTACAGACCACTGGGGGATACACCGTACACCGATAAACTCATCTTT.

This clone was picked up a small number of times. TCRdb's entry gives the protein of a much larger clone, which mismatches this DNA's translation at residue 9, likely from a read error; the protein reported here is translated from the DNA. This chain links TRDV1 with TRDJ1; D gene ambiguous. The J gene is not listed in TCRdb, so it was assigned here from a DNA match to germline. The V end was cut by 0 bases, the J end by 3 bases, with 8 bases between. This CDR3 contains 14 residues. The germline V gene has CDR1 TSWWSYY and CDR2 QGS. The CDR3 is CALGELNAADKLIF. The CDR3 bases are TGTGCTCTTGGGGAACTAAATGCCGCCGATAAACTCATCTTT.

On this clone: This DNA translates differently at residue 4 from the TCRdb protein, which is that of a much larger clone; a read error is likely, and the protein shown is the DNA's own translation. V is TRDV3 and J is TRDJ1; 8 bases are shared with TRDD3. Matching the DNA to germline supplied the J gene, which TCRdb does not give. Trimming cost V 2 bases and J 4 bases; bases outside gene matches: 18. The CDR3 loop spans 17 amino acids. Germline V gene sequence: CDR1 TVYSNPD, CDR2 GDNSRS (reference sequence). The CDR3 nucleotides read TGTGCCTTTGGTACTGGGGGGAGTATCTCCCGTATCGATAAACTCATCTTT. It is translated as CAFGTGGSISRIDKLIF.

This clone was counted ten times or more. The protein that TCRdb holds for this DNA derives from a much larger clone and differs from the translated DNA at residue 10, which likely indicates a read error; the protein shown here is translated from the DNA. The V call is TRDV2, the J call TRDJ1; 12 bases line up with TRDD3. The CDR3 is made up of 15 amino acids. Losses at the gene ends were 3 bases for V and 4 bases for J; bases not matched to a gene: 5. CDR1 is GEAIGNYY and CDR2 is EKD in the germline V gene. The CDR3, as DNA: TGTGCCTGTGACCAACTGGGGGATACCCACGATAAACTCATCTTT. The encoded protein is CACDQLGDTHDKLIF.

This clone was seen a handful of times. This is likely an artifact of a read error, given a far larger clone one base away. This sample also contains other DNA sequences that code for the same CDR3. This chain joins TRDV1 and TRDJ1; maybe TRDD1 (5 bases). The J gene, absent from TCRdb, was called here by matching the DNA to germline. Trimming stripped 1 base from V and 2 bases from J, with 14 bases between. The germline V gene has CDR1 TSWWSYY and CDR2 QGS. The CDR3 has 16 amino acids. CDR3 DNA: TGTGCTCTTGGGGAACACGAAGGAATAGGGACCGATAAACTCATCTTT. This translates into CALGEHEGIGTDKLIF.

This clone was counted a few times. A far more abundant clone sits one base away, making this likely a read error. Other DNA sequences within the sample encode an identical CDR3. The chain links TRDV2 to TRDJ1; a possible D gene is TRDD3 (6 bases). TCRdb records no J gene; here it was assigned by comparing the DNA to germline. Trimming removed 7 bases at V and 0 bases at J, with 23 bases between. CDR3 size: 17 residues. Germline V gene data show CDR1 as GEAIGNYY and CDR2 as EKD. The CDR3 DNA reads TGTGCCTGCGACCCAGTGGGGGCCCCGGGGGACACCGATAAACTCATCTTT. The encoded protein is CACDPVGAPGDTDKLIF.

The sample holds a few counts of this clone. TCRdb records a much larger clone's protein for this DNA, with a difference at residue 12 that likely arises from a read error; the protein given is the translation of the DNA. The CDR3 sequence is CALGGAFLSRTRGKYTDKLIF. CDR3 DNA: TGTGCTCTTGGGGGGGCCTTCCTAAGCCGTACTAGGGGAAAGTACACCGATAAACTCATCTTT. The chain couples TRDV1 to TRDJ1; 8 positions agree with TRDD2. TCRdb is silent on the J gene; assignment here came from matching the DNA to germline. The CDR3 covers 21 residues. The V gene's germline CDR1 is TSWWSYY and CDR2 QGS. V lost 4 bases to trimming and J lost 0 bases; unmatched junction nucleotides: 22.

This clone has only a few counts. The protein given by TCRdb reflects a much larger clone and differs at residue 16 from this DNA's translation, likely from a read error; the protein shown is the DNA's translation. The V gene reported is TRDV1; the J gene is uncalled; TRDD3, the table's D call, was not compared with the DNA. The CDR3 contains 18 residues. Germline V gene lookup returns CDR1 TSWWSYY and CDR2 QGS. The CDR3 loop reads CALGERTFGPMYTDKPIF. For the CDR3, the DNA is TGTGCTCTTGGGGAACGTACGTTTGGACCGATGTACACCGATAAACCCATCTTT.

This clone showed up just a few times. TCRdb's entry gives the protein of a much larger clone, which mismatches this DNA's translation at residue 13, likely from a read error; the protein reported here is translated from the DNA. The chain couples TRDV2 to TRDJ1; 11 nucleotides line up with TRDD3. The CDR3 totals 14 residues. CDR1 and CDR2 from the germline V gene are GEAIGNYY and EKD. The CDR3, as DNA: TGTGCCTGTGACACCTTGGTACTGGGGGATAAACTCACCTTT. Amino acid sequence: CACDTLVLGDKLTF.

As to this clone: The TCRdb record carries a much larger clone's protein, which differs from this DNA's translation at residue 8; a read error is the likely cause, and the protein listed here is the DNA translation. The V and J genes are TRDV1 and TRDJ1; 8 positions match TRDD3. The V gene end was trimmed by 0 bases and the J gene end by 0 bases; junction bases not matched to a gene: 21. CDR1 TSWWSYY and CDR2 QGS come from the germline V gene. This CDR3 has 22 amino acids. The CDR3 DNA follows: TGTGCTCTTGGGGAACTAAGACCGACCTTCTGGGGGAAAACTAGCTACACCGATAAACTCATCTTT. Translating gives CALGELRPTFWGKTSYTDKLIF.

This clone came up a few times. Given a far larger clone just one base away, this is likely a sequencing read error. Different DNA sequences within this sample yield the same CDR3. The chain recombines TRDV2 with TRDJ1; D remains unclear. The J gene, missing from TCRdb, was assigned here through DNA to germline matching. Between the trimmed V and J ends, which lost 5 bases and 3 bases, there was a span of 21 bases. There are 16 residues in the CDR3. Germline V CDR1 and CDR2: GEAIGNYY, EKD. The CDR3 is CACGSTGTLGADKLIF. For the CDR3, the DNA is TGTGCCTGTGGTTCTACCGGGACCCTCGGTGCCGATAAACTCATCTTT.

With respect to this clone: The amino acid sequence in TCRdb belongs to a much larger clone and departs from this DNA's translation at residue 9, likely a sequencing read error; the sequence shown is translated from the DNA. This chain uses TRDV2 with TRDJ1; a possible D gene is TRDD3 (6 bases). TCRdb carries no J gene annotation; the J gene was assigned here by matching the DNA with germline. CDR1 is GEAIGNYY and CDR2 is EKD in the germline V gene. The V end was cut by 0 bases, the J end by 2 bases, with 15 bases between. The CDR3 has 16 amino acids. The CDR3 DNA follows: TGTGCCTGTGACACCGTCGGGGATCATGGTACCGATAAACTCATCTTT. Residues: CACDTVGDHGTDKLIF.